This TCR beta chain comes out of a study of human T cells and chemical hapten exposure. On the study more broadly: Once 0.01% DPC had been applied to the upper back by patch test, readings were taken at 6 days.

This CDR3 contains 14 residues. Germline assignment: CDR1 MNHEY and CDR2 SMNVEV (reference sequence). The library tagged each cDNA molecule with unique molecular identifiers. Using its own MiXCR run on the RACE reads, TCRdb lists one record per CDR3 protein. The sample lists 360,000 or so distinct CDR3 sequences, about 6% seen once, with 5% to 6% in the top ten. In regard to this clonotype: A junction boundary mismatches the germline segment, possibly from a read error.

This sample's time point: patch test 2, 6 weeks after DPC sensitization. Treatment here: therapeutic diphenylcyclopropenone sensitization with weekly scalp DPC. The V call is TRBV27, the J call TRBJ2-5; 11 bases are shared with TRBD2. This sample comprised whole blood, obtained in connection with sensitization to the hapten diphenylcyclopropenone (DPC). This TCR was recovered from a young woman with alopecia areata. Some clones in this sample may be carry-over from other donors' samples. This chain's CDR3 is CTSRELAGVETQYF. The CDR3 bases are TGTACCAGCAGGGAACTAGCGGGGGTAGAGACCCAGTACTTC.